This is a list of T cell receptor beta chains from one sample in a study of CD8 T cells in Susac syndrome. One entry per CDR3 protein, called by TCRdb with MiXCR from the immunoSEQ multiplex PCR reads. The sample records about 120,000 distinct CDR3 sequences, nearly 96% being singletons. The sequencing input was CD4+ T cells from PBMCs. The receptors shown here come from a human donor with Susac syndrome. Each CDR3 is given without its conserved first and last residue. The D gene is left open where the match is weak.

>.|TRBV7-8|TRBJ2-1
ASSLDYYLGFTFL
>TRBD2|TRBV30|TRBJ2-7
AWRRVAGNDGQY
>TRBD2|TRBV11-1|TRBJ2-5
ASSTRGLAGQETQY
>.|TRBV5-1|TRBJ2-5
ASSLDGQTQY
>.|TRBV25-1|TRBJ1-4
ASSESITAAGEKLF
>TRBD1|TRBV7-9|TRBJ2-7
ASSLETGGREQY
>.|TRBV11-1|TRBJ2-3
ASSPQIDTQY
>.|TRBV5-1|TRBJ2-5
ASSYQYQETQY
>.|TRBV28|TRBJ2-7
ASSFRGSSSYEQY
>.|TRBV14|TRBJ2-7
ASSQDLGLGEQY
>.|TRBV11-2|TRBJ2-7
ASSLQSEQY
>.|TRBV29-1|TRBJ1-4
SVGERLGNEKLF
>TRBD2|TRBV7-2|TRBJ2-1
ASSLAWTSGGF
>.|TRBV29-1|TRBJ1-2
SVAAANYGYT
>TRBD1|TRBV6-5|TRBJ1-2
ASSPAGGQNYGYT
>TRBD1|TRBV7-2|TRBJ2-5
ASSSGQGNQETQY
>.|TRBV12-3/TRBV12-4|TRBJ1-2
ASSRYYNGYT
>TRBD1|TRBV12-3/TRBV12-4|TRBJ1-1
ASSPRIGTAAEAF
>.|TRBV28|TRBJ2-1
ASSSPGITYNEQF
>TRBD2|TRBV18|TRBJ2-3
ASSGLAGVSDTQY
>.|TRBV15|TRBJ2-1
ATSRDPGIYEQF
>TRBD1|TRBV4-3|TRBJ1-2
ASSQDRRQGVYYGYT
>.|TRBV7-9|TRBJ1-1
ASSARTNTEAF